The 32 T cell receptor beta chains in this list originate from one sample, sequenced in a study of T cell responses to AZD1222 COVID-19 vaccine (dated by TCRdb to the early 2020s). The sample's time point label, decoded: baseline before first vaccination. Library generation was performed with the immunoSEQ multiplex PCR assay. Not all clones reach the TCRdb copy of this immuneACCESS table, which keeps in-frame sequences only. Checked studies attribute under half of the gap to unresolved V genes and leave the rest unexplained. This sample has approximately 160,000 clones in its table, and around 90% of those were observed once. The top ten constitute about 3% of the sample. The specimen comprised peripheral blood, sampled on day 0 of AZD1222 vaccination. These receptors were taken from an adult in good health.

The V and J genes are TRBV18 and TRBJ1-1; no clear D. V was cut by 2 bases and J by 6 bases, with 13 bases left in between. The germline CDR1 and CDR2 sequences are KGHSH and LQKENI. CDR3 length: 14 residues. The CDR3 nucleotides are TGTGCCAGCTCACCATTAGCAGAAGCATCTGAAGCTTTCTTT. Protein sequence: CASSPLAEASEAFF.

This chain links TRBV6-5 with TRBJ1-1, with D perhaps matching TRBD1 (6 bases). The CDR3 runs to 16 residues. V gave up 4 bases and J gave up 5 bases, with 20 bases separating them. The germline V gene encodes CDR1 MNHEY and CDR2 SVGAGI. CDR3 nucleotide sequence: TGTGCCAGCAGTTCCACCTTAGGACGGGGGCGGACTGAAGCTTTCTTT. As protein: CASSSTLGRGRTEAFF.

The V and J genes are TRBV6-5 and TRBJ1-4; D gene uncertain. The CDR3 has 15 amino acids. V was clipped by 0 bases and J by 5 bases, with 10 bases between them. Germline CDR1 is MNHEY and CDR2 is SVGAGI. The CDR3 sequence is CASSYSGRQNEKLFF. The DNA for the CDR3 is TGTGCCAGCAGTTACTCGGGGAGGCAGAATGAAAAACTGTTTTTT.

This chain connects TRBV15 to TRBJ1-2, with D uncertain. This CDR3 has 13 residues. CDR1 and CDR2 (germline): LNHNV, YYDKDF (reference sequence). Deletions cut 5 bases from V and 8 bases from J, with 15 bases between. The CDR3 bases are TGTGCCACCAGCGGGCTCCGGGCCGGGGGCTACACCTTC. Translation gives CATSGLRAGGYTF.

The gene calls are TRBV5-3 and TRBJ2-7; 10 bases agree with TRBD2. TRBV5-3 is an ORF, with its function uncertain. V shed 4 bases, J shed 0 bases, and the junction held 13 bases outside the gene matches. This CDR3 contains 18 residues. The CDR3 bases are TGTGCCAGAAGCAGACCCCGGACTAGCGGTTGGAGCTCCTACGAGCAGTACTTC. Protein sequence: CARSRPRTSGWSSYEQYF.

The V gene is TRBV6-4, the J gene TRBJ1-2; no definite D call. The CDR3 loop spans 11 amino acids. Per the germline V gene, CDR1 is MRHNA and CDR2 is SNTAGT. Trimming pared 6 bases from V and 7 bases from J, leaving 9 bases between. The CDR3 nucleotides read TGTGCCAGCAGCGACCGGGCTGGCTACACCTTC. Its translation is CASSDRAGYTF.

V usage is TRBV19 and J usage is TRBJ2-5; TRBD1 aligns across 11 bases. Germline assignment: CDR1 LNHDA and CDR2 SQIVND (reference sequence). V was clipped by 5 bases and J by 4 bases; unmatched bases: 6. This CDR3 region has 15 residues. The CDR3 DNA reads as TGTGCCAGTAGTCTACGGACAGGGGGCAGAGAGACCCAGTACTTC. This translates into CASSLRTGGRETQYF. The full variable domain, rest sourced from reference TRBV19 and TRBJ2-5, is DGGITQSPKYLFRKEGQNVTLSCEQNLNHDAMYWYRQDPGQGLRLIYYSQIVNDFQKGDIAEGYSVSREKKESFPLTVTSAQKNPTAFYLCASSLRTGGRETQYFGPGTRLLVL.

In DNA, the CDR3 is TGTGCCACCAGTGATTCGGGGCGGGAGGCAGCTGAGACCCAGTACTTC. Translating it yields CATSDSGREAAETQYF. The chain joins TRBV24-1 to TRBJ2-5, with 8 bases that match TRBD2. V shed 2 bases and J 5 bases; nucleotides not matched to a gene: 9. Per the germline V gene, CDR1 is KGHDR and CDR2 is SFDVKD. CDR3 length equals 16 residues.

The sample holds a few counts of this clone. The genes are TRBV30 and TRBJ1-4; D is undetermined. V gave up 3 bases and J gave up 4 bases, with 6 bases separating them. Germline V CDR1 and CDR2: GTSNPN, SVGIG (reference sequence). The CDR3 loop spans 12 amino acids. The CDR3 region is CAWRWGNEKLFF. The CDR3 nucleotides read TGTGCCTGGAGATGGGGTAATGAAAAACTGTTTTTT.

In this sample, this clone turned up a few times. Here the CDR3 reads CASSLGQGGNQPQHF. The CDR3 DNA is TGCGCCAGCAGCTTGGGACAGGGAGGCAATCAGCCCCAGCATTTT. The V and J genes are TRBV5-1 and TRBJ1-5, with 7 bases aligning to TRBD1. The CDR3 is 15 residues long. Losses at the gene ends were 0 bases for V and 2 bases for J; bases not matched to a gene: 2. From germline, CDR1 is SGHRS and CDR2 YFSETQ.

The J gene is TRBJ2-7, the V gene TRBV10-2, with 9 bases matching TRBD2. Germline V gives CDR1 WSHSY, CDR2 SAAADI. V was pared by 1 base and J by 6 bases, with 10 bases of the junction left unmatched. The CDR3 is 16 amino acids. The CDR3 sequence: CASSEFLGLAGREQYF. In DNA form, the CDR3 reads TGCGCCAGCAGTGAGTTTTTGGGTCTAGCGGGACGCGAGCAGTACTTC.

The chain's CDR3 is CASSPRSPNRGTEAFF. The CDR3, as DNA: TGTGCCAGCAGCCCCCGTAGTCCCAACCGAGGGACTGAAGCTTTCTTT. The rearrangement uses TRBV9 and TRBJ1-1; D is unclear. The CDR3 loop spans 16 amino acids. Per germline, CDR1 SGDLS and CDR2 YYNGEE. The ends were cut back, 4 bases at V and 5 bases at J, with 21 bases in the middle.

The chain couples TRBV16 to TRBJ1-6; tentative D call: TRBD1 (5 bases). This CDR3 has 14 amino acids. Per germline, CDR1 KGHSY and CDR2 FQNENV. Trimming took off 9 bases at V and 7 bases at J, with 16 bases between the two ends. This CDR3 is CASSTSGGNSPLHF. CDR3 coding DNA: TGTGCCAGTAGTACCTCGGGGGGGAATTCACCCCTCCACTTT. Filled out from reference TRBV16 and TRBJ1-6, the complete variable domain reads GEEVAQTPKHLVRGEGQKAKLYCAPIKGHSYVFWYQQVLKNEFKFLISFQNENVFDETGMPKERFSAKCLPNSPCSLEIQATKLEDSAVYFCASSTSGGNSPLHFGNGTRLTVT.

This rearrangement joins TRBV19 to TRBJ1-6; 9 bases align to TRBD1. This CDR3 is built from 14 residues. CDR1 is LNHDA and CDR2 is SQIVND in the germline V gene (reference sequence). The CDR3 coding sequence is TGTGCGGTCCGAGGGGACAGGGTTAATTCACCCCTCCACTTT. This encodes CAVRGDRVNSPLHF.

The rearrangement links TRBV28 to TRBJ1-2; D might be TRBD1 (6 bases). Between the trimmed V and J ends, which lost 4 bases and 0 bases, there was a span of 12 bases. Germline V gene lookup returns CDR1 MDHEN and CDR2 SYDVKM. The CDR3 consists of 15 residues. The CDR3 sequence is CASSWTVQANYGYTF. The DNA for the CDR3 is TGTGCCAGCAGTTGGACAGTCCAAGCTAACTATGGCTACACCTTC.

This rearrangement joins TRBV2 to TRBJ2-1, with D unclear. V was trimmed by 3 bases and J by 0 bases, leaving 9 bases between them. Looked up from germline, CDR1 is SNHLY and CDR2 is FYNNEI. There are 15 residues in the CDR3. CDR3 nucleotide sequence: TGTGCCAGCAGTGATTTCCGCAGCTCCTACAATGAGCAGTTCTTC. Amino acids: CASSDFRSSYNEQFF.

The chain has TRBV27 and TRBJ1-5; D possibly corresponds to TRBD1 (5 bases). The germline V gene has CDR1 MNHEY and CDR2 SMNVEV (reference sequence). V lost 2 bases, J lost 2 bases, and 10 bases lay in between. The CDR3 spans 15 residues. The CDR3 protein is CASSLKQGGNQPQHF. The CDR3 DNA follows: TGTGCCAGCAGTTTAAAGCAGGGTGGCAATCAGCCCCAGCATTTT.

V usage is TRBV6-5 and J usage is TRBJ1-2; D call uncertain. Germline CDR1 reads MNHEY; CDR2 reads SVGAGI. The CDR3 covers 12 residues. V dropped 7 bases and J dropped 4 bases, with 10 bases sitting between them. The CDR3 spells CASNDPGYGYTF. CDR3 DNA sequence: TGTGCCAGCAACGACCCGGGCTATGGCTACACCTTC.

This clone was counted a few times. The chain uses TRBV7-2 and TRBJ2-3; 9 positions agree with TRBD2. Germline V CDR1 and CDR2: SGHTA, FQGNSA. Trimming took 5 bases from V and 4 from J; bases not matched to a gene: 10. This CDR3 is built from 16 residues. CDR3 bases: TGTGCCAGCAGCGACCAGGGACTAGCCGCGTCAGATACGCAGTATTTT. Its translation is CASSDQGLAASDTQYF.

The rearrangement joins TRBV19 to TRBJ2-3; 7 bases are shared with TRBD2. The CDR3 is 17 residues long. CDR1 and CDR2 from the germline V gene are LNHDA and SQIVND (reference sequence). Trimming took 7 bases from V and 3 from J; bases not matched to a gene: 16. Written as DNA, the CDR3 is TGTGCCAGTACTAACCGCGGGGGTTCCTTTAGTACAGATACGCAGTATTTT. Encoded protein: CASTNRGGSFSTDTQYF. Variable domain in full (rest from reference TRBV19 and TRBJ2-3): DGGITQSPKYLFRKEGQNVTLSCEQNLNHDAMYWYRQDPGQGLRLIYYSQIVNDFQKGDIAEGYSVSREKKESFPLTVTSAQKNPTAFYLCASTNRGGSFSTDTQYFGPGTRLTVL.

V is TRBV7-2 and J is TRBJ1-1, with D tentatively TRBD1 (5 bases). V was trimmed by 1 base and J by 1 base, leaving 7 bases between them. The germline gives CDR1 SGHTA, CDR2 FQGNSA. The CDR3 covers 14 residues. In nucleotides, the CDR3 is TGTGCCAGCAGCTTAGGTGGGGGGAACACTGAAGCTTTCTTT. Translated, it gives CASSLGGGNTEAFF.

The chain recombines TRBV6-4 with TRBJ2-3; D possibly corresponds to TRBD2 (5 bases). The germline gives CDR1 MRHNA, CDR2 SNTAGT. V lost 5 bases to trimming and J lost 2 bases, with 14 bases between them. This CDR3 spans 15 amino acids. The CDR3 is CASSRTAQNTDTQYF. In DNA form, the CDR3 reads TGTGCCAGCAGTAGGACTGCCCAAAACACAGATACGCAGTATTTT.

CDR3 loop: CASSVVIRDRQRNQYHEQYF. Here the CDR3 DNA reads TGTGCCAGCAGCGTAGTCATACGGGATCGTCAGCGTAACCAATACCACGAGCAGTACTTC. V usage is TRBV9 and J usage is TRBJ2-7; tentative D call: TRBD2 (5 bases). The CDR3 is 20 amino acids. V lost 0 bases and J lost 5, with 30 bases in between. Per germline, CDR1 SGDLS and CDR2 YYNGEE.

The rearrangement links TRBV7-2 to TRBJ1-2; maybe TRBD1 (6 bases). Trimming cost V 6 bases and J 2 bases, with 19 bases left between them. CDR3 length equals 16 residues. In germline, CDR1 is SGHTA, CDR2 FQGNSA. The CDR3 sequence is CASSSFGTTNNYGYTF. The CDR3 DNA is TGTGCCAGCAGTTCTTTCGGGACAACTAACAACTATGGCTACACCTTC.

V and J are TRBV3-1 (or the pseudogene TRBV3-2) and TRBJ2-1, with a tentative D call TRBD2 (5 bases). From germline, CDR1 is LGHDT and CDR2 YNNKEL (reference sequence). V was trimmed by 1 base and J by 7 bases, leaving 14 bases between them. This CDR3 comprises 15 residues. Here the CDR3 reads CASSQAGRNQNEQFF. The CDR3, as DNA: TGTGCCAGCAGCCAAGCGGGAAGAAACCAAAATGAGCAGTTCTTC.

The V call is TRBV15, the J call TRBJ2-7, with D perhaps being TRBD1 or TRBD2 (6 bases each). V lost 0 bases and J lost 0, with 15 bases in between. This CDR3 spans 17 amino acids. Germline V CDR1 and CDR2: LNHNV, YYDKDF (reference sequence). The CDR3 nucleotides read TGTGCCACCAGCAGAGACCACGGGGGCCCACCCTCCTACGAGCAGTACTTC. This codes for CATSRDHGGPPSYEQYF.

This clone was observed a few times. The chain couples TRBV6-6 to TRBJ1-2; no definite D call. This CDR3 is 14 amino acids long. Trimming shortened V by 2 bases and J by 7 bases, and 14 bases separated the two germline ends. The germline V gene encodes CDR1 MNHNY and CDR2 SVGAGI (reference sequence). The chain's CDR3 is CASSYVTRERGYTF. The CDR3 DNA reads TGTGCCAGCAGTTACGTAACGAGGGAGCGTGGCTACACCTTC.

The rearrangement uses TRBV15 and TRBJ2-5, with D possibly being TRBD1 (5 bases). In germline, CDR1 is LNHNV, CDR2 YYDKDF (reference sequence). There are 16 residues in the CDR3. Trimming took 1 base from V and 2 from J, leaving 14 bases between them. CDR3 DNA sequence: TGTGCCACCAGCAGAGGGCAGGGTGTTGGGCAAGAGACCCAGTACTTC. Its protein is CATSRGQGVGQETQYF.

The rearrangement joins TRBV23-1 to TRBJ1-6, with 8 bases lining up with TRBD1. TRBV23-1 is labeled an ORF, and its function is uncertain. This CDR3 has 14 residues. V shed 7 bases, J shed 8 bases, and the junction held 7 bases outside the gene matches. CDR3 sequence reads: CASTRTGSYSPLHF. The DNA of the CDR3 is TGCGCCAGCACCAGGACAGGGAGCTATTCACCCCTCCACTTT.

The chain recombines TRBV19 with TRBJ1-1, with D maybe TRBD1 (5 bases). The germline V gene has CDR1 LNHDA and CDR2 SQIVND (reference sequence). V lost 5 bases, J lost 2 bases, and 18 bases lay in between. This CDR3 has 16 amino acids. The CDR3 reads CASSPGRRAFNTEAFF. The DNA for the CDR3 is TGTGCCAGTAGTCCGGGACGGAGGGCCTTTAACACTGAAGCTTTCTTT.

The chain is built from TRBV5-1 and TRBJ1-1; no definite D call. The CDR3 spans 13 residues. The ends were cut back, 2 bases at V and 3 bases at J, with 8 bases in the middle. Germline V lookup: CDR1 SGHRS, CDR2 YFSETQ. The CDR3 reads CASSFSRDTEAFF. As DNA, the CDR3 is TGCGCCAGCAGCTTTTCCCGGGACACTGAAGCTTTCTTT. Supplemented by reference TRBV5-1 and TRBJ1-1, the full variable domain reads KAGVTQTPRYLIKTRGQQVTLSCSPISGHRSVSWYQQTPGQGLQFLFEYFSETQRNKGNFPGRFSGRQFSNSRSEMNVSTLELGDSALYLCASSFSRDTEAFFGQGTRLTVV.

The V and J genes are TRBV3-1 (or the pseudogene TRBV3-2) and TRBJ2-5; TRBD1 aligns across 10 bases. Germline assignment: CDR1 LGHDT and CDR2 YNNKEL (reference sequence). The CDR3 runs to 14 residues. V lost 4 bases and J lost 4; bases outside the gene matches: 3. CDR3 region: CASSLRTGGETQYF. In nucleotides, the CDR3 is TGTGCCAGCAGCCTCCGGACAGGGGGAGAGACCCAGTACTTC.